One T cell receptor beta chain is described in this entry. Antigen: not known. Generation of cDNA took place in eight separate reactions per sample. TCRdb reanalyzed the 5' RACE reads, giving one entry per CDR3 protein sequence and no DNA. The listing contains roughly 90,000 distinct CDR3 sequences. The data are from a study of monozygotic twins with inflammatory bowel disease. Study-wide results and limits: IBD patients carried less diverse TCRbeta repertoires (inverse Simpson) than healthy co-twins. Differing T cell subtypes remained indistinguishable. Possibly because of limited power, concordant and discordant twins showed no difference in repertoire similarity.

Sequences were obtained from blood. The TCR sequence derives from a human donor with ulcerative colitis or Crohn's disease, or a healthy co-twin of an affected twin (not recorded which).

The CDR3 spells CASSLGDPGNTIYF. The chain couples TRBV5-1 to TRBJ1-3. There are 14 residues in the CDR3. CDR1 is SGHRS, CDR2 YFSETQ, per germline.